This TCR beta chain was recovered during a study of blood T cells in healthy people across ages. General study findings and limits: Among long-lived donors, naive CD4+ cells were more numerous and diversity higher than in aged donors.

This clonotype was recorded a few times. Its specificity is unknown. The use of a sample-barcoded 5' primer and a J-beta primer mix characterized a second PCR of 7 to 11 cycles. Every single cDNA molecule received a tag from a template-switch adaptor with 12 random nucleotides. Every sample gave at least 2.5 million paired-end reads containing CDR3. MiXCR, run by TCRdb on the 5' RACE reads, gives a single entry per CDR3 protein. In the table there are more than 500,000 distinct CDR3 sequences, 27% of which are singletons. Germline V gene data show CDR1 as KGHSH and CDR2 as LQKENI. Trimming cost V 3 bases and J 3 bases; bases outside gene matches: 6. This CDR3 comprises 15 residues. In terms of origin and age, donors were healthy Caucasian individuals from Russia aged about 6 to 95.

The source material was blood. This sequence originates from a woman between 70 and 85 years old in good health. This sequence joins TRBV18 and TRBJ1-1, with TRBD1 matching over 8 bases. CDR3 loop: CASSPPGGRDTEAFF. Here the CDR3 DNA reads TGTGCCAGCTCACCCCCAGGGGGCAGGGACACTGAAGCTTTCTTT.